One sample yielded the 32 T cell receptor beta chains listed below, sequenced in a study of T cells after yellow fever vaccination. TCRdb re-called the 5' RACE reads with MiXCR, one entry per CDR3 protein. The table records under 500,000 distinct CDR3 sequences, around 19% of them present only once. The sample here was PBMCs, taken before the yellow fever booster vaccination. These receptors were collected from a man younger than 35 who received the YFV17D yellow fever vaccine.

This clonotype was counted only a few times. This sequence joins TRBV20-1 and TRBJ1-2; 7 positions agree with TRBD1. Germline V gives CDR1 DFQATT, CDR2 SNEGSKA (reference sequence). CDR3 length: 13 residues. The V segment lost 3 bases and the J segment 6 bases; nucleotides outside the gene matches: 7. The CDR3 region has the DNA TGCAGTGCTAGGGAACAGGGGAAAGATGGCTACACCTTC. Its protein is CSAREQGKDGYTF.

This clonotype appeared a few times. This chain joins TRBV20-1 and TRBJ2-5; D not certain. V gave up 3 bases and J gave up 2 bases, with 22 bases separating them. The CDR3 sequence is 17 residues long. Per the germline V gene, CDR1 is DFQATT and CDR2 is SNEGSKA (reference sequence). The CDR3 nucleotides are TGCAGTGCTAGGTCGGATGAGGCATACGGATTTCAAGAGACCCAGTACTTC. Translated: CSARSDEAYGFQETQYF.

The chain recombines TRBV4-3 with TRBJ2-2, with 10 bases fitting TRBD2. Germline CDR1 LGHNA, CDR2 YSLEER. The CDR3 is made up of 22 amino acids. Germline trimming cut 1 base from V and 4 bases from J; bases unmatched to any gene: 21. CDR3 sequence reads: CASSQATLSLSGGALGTGELFF. CDR3 bases: TGCGCCAGCAGCCAAGCAACCCTCAGCCTAAGCGGGGGGGCGTTGGGCACCGGGGAGCTGTTTTTT.

V usage is TRBV12-3 or TRBV12-4 and J usage is TRBJ1-2, with D hard to call. The CDR3 extends over 13 amino acids. V gave up 3 bases and J gave up 4 bases, with 9 bases separating them. The CDR3 sequence: CASSFGQCYGYTF. The DNA for the CDR3 is TGTGCCAGCAGTTTCGGGCAGTGCTATGGCTACACCTTC.

The V and J genes are TRBV5-1 and TRBJ1-1; the D is unclear. This CDR3 region has 15 residues. CDR1 is SGHRS, CDR2 YFSETQ, per germline. Trimming shortened V by 4 bases and J by 4 bases, and 17 bases separated the two germline ends. CDR3 bases: TGCGCCAGCAGCATTGGCCGGGCGAGCCGCACTGAAGCTTTCTTT. Protein sequence: CASSIGRASRTEAFF.

V and J are TRBV28 and TRBJ1-1; 7 bases align to TRBD1. Per the germline V gene, CDR1 is MDHEN and CDR2 is SYDVKM. J gave up 0 bases and V 3 bases, and 7 bases lay outside the gene matches. This CDR3 has 16 amino acids. This CDR3 is CASSFRGLGVNTEAFF. CDR3 nucleotide sequence: TGTGCCAGCAGTTTTAGGGGGCTGGGGGTGAACACTGAAGCTTTCTTT.

This clonotype was observed a handful of times. V and J are TRBV6-1 and TRBJ2-3, with D hard to call. V gave up 4 bases and J gave up 2 bases, with 4 bases separating them. Germline CDR1 reads MNHNS; CDR2 reads SASEGT. This CDR3 is built from 12 residues. In DNA form, the CDR3 reads TGTGCCAGCAGTGCGGCCACAGATACGCAGTATTTT. It is translated as CASSAATDTQYF.

This clonotype has ten or more counts. The V gene is TRBV6-6, the J gene TRBJ2-7, with TRBD1 identical over 7 bases. Losses at the gene ends were 5 bases for V and 7 bases for J; bases not matched to a gene: 8. The CDR3 is 13 amino acids. Per germline, CDR1 MNHNY and CDR2 SVGAGI (reference sequence). The CDR3 DNA reads as TGTGCCAGCAGTCACGGGACAGCCTTGGAGCAGTACTTC. Translating gives CASSHGTALEQYF.

This clonotype has ten or more counts. The chain combines TRBV6-5 with TRBJ2-6; maybe TRBD1 (5 bases). V shed 2 bases and J shed 0 bases, with 8 bases lying between them. Germline CDR1 reads MNHEY; CDR2 reads SVGAGI. The CDR3 consists of 16 residues. As DNA, the CDR3 is TGTGCCAGCAGTTACGCAGGGAACTCTGGGGCCAACGTCCTGACTTTC. Its translation: CASSYAGNSGANVLTF.

This clonotype was detected a few times. The chain joins TRBV7-9 to TRBJ2-4; D could derive from TRBD1 or TRBD2 (6 bases each). The CDR3 extends over 12 amino acids. The germline V gene has CDR1 SEHNR and CDR2 FQNEAQ (reference sequence). Trimming shortened V by 0 bases and J by 14 bases, and 11 bases separated the two germline ends. This CDR3 is CASSLAGGVEYF. The CDR3 DNA reads as TGTGCCAGCAGCTTAGCGGGGGGCGTCGAGTACTTC.

This clonotype was seen repeatedly, ten times or more. The chain is built from TRBV4-1 and TRBJ1-5; TRBD1 might be the D (5 bases). V was clipped by 1 base and J by 3 bases, with 25 bases between them. This CDR3 is built from 20 residues. CDR1 is MGHRA, CDR2 YSYEKL, per germline. The CDR3 DNA follows: TGCGCCAGCAGCCAAGTTTGGCCCACGACGCGCTCCAGGGTCAATCAGCCCCAGCATTTT. This codes for CASSQVWPTTRSRVNQPQHF.

This clonotype was recorded a few times. The CDR3 sequence: CVFRDRVTHEQFF. The CDR3, as DNA: TGCGTATTCCGGGACAGGGTAACCCATGAGCAGTTCTTC. J is TRBJ2-1 and V is TRBV20-1; 9 nucleotides align to TRBD1. CDR3 length equals 13 residues. Per germline, CDR1 DFQATT and CDR2 SNEGSKA (reference sequence).

The V call is TRBV6-1, the J call TRBJ2-1; TRBD2 might be the D (7 bases). The V gene lost 2 bases and the J gene lost 8 bases, with 10 bases spanning the gap. The CDR3 is 13 residues long. Germline V lookup: CDR1 MNHNS, CDR2 SASEGT. The CDR3 bases are TGTGCCAGCAGTGAACGGGGGGCGGATGAGCAGTTCTTC. Protein: CASSERGADEQFF.

Only a few counts were recorded for this clonotype. The chain couples TRBV7-8 to TRBJ1-3, with a weak D call TRBD1 (5 bases). The CDR3 has 16 residues. The V gene's germline CDR1 is SGHVS and CDR2 FQNEAQ. Between the trimmed V and J ends, which lost 5 bases and 0 bases, there was a span of 14 bases. The CDR3 region has the DNA TGTGCCAGCAGCCTGGGGGGGGGTTACTCTGGAAACACCATATATTTT. This encodes CASSLGGGYSGNTIYF.

This clonotype was seen only a few times. For the CDR3, the DNA is TGTGCCAGCAGCTGGGACCGAGGGCCGCAGTTCTTC. It specifies CASSWDRGPQFF. The V and J genes are TRBV7-9 and TRBJ2-1, with D tentatively TRBD1 or TRBD2 (5 bases each). Germline loops: CDR1 SEHNR, CDR2 FQNEAQ (reference sequence). The CDR3 consists of 12 residues. V was cut by 4 bases and J by 12 bases, with 13 bases left in between.

This chain uses TRBV3-1 with TRBJ1-5; D is uncertain. Germline CDR1 is LGHDT and CDR2 is YNNKEL (reference sequence). The CDR3 is 14 residues long. Trimming left V 4 bases short and J 2 bases short, with 9 bases between. The DNA of the CDR3 is TGTGCCAGCAGCCCCAAGGTGGGCAATCAGCCCCAGCATTTT. It translates to CASSPKVGNQPQHF.

The gene calls are TRBV4-3 and TRBJ1-6, with D possibly matching TRBD1 (6 bases). The CDR3 is made up of 15 amino acids. V was cut by 1 base and J by 8 bases, with 12 bases left in between. Germline assignment: CDR1 LGHNA and CDR2 YSLEER. For the CDR3, the DNA is TGCGCCAGCAGCCAAGCGGTTCAGGGGTATTCACCCCTCCACTTT. It is translated as CASSQAVQGYSPLHF.

This clonotype was recorded many times. V usage is TRBV12-3 or TRBV12-4 and J usage is TRBJ2-7; D is possibly TRBD1 (5 bases). The CDR3 loop spans 13 amino acids. V lost 4 bases to trimming and J lost 2 bases, with 9 bases between them. CDR3 sequence reads: CASSWGQTYEQYF. The CDR3 DNA sequence: TGTGCCAGCAGTTGGGGCCAGACCTACGAGCAGTACTTC.

J is TRBJ2-1 and V is TRBV29-1; 9 positions match TRBD2. With 7 bases clipped from V and 8 bases from J, the junction kept 9 bases outside the gene matches. CDR1 is SQVTM, CDR2 ANQGSEA, per germline. The CDR3 has 13 amino acids. CDR3 residues: CSDRGASGDEQFF. The CDR3 DNA reads TGCAGCGACCGCGGGGCTAGCGGGGATGAGCAGTTCTTC.

This clonotype was found a few times. The chain has TRBV12-3 or TRBV12-4 and TRBJ1-1, with D unclear. V was pared by 1 base and J by 7 bases, with 4 bases between. The CDR3 covers 11 residues. For the CDR3, the DNA is TGTGCCAGCAGTTTAGAGGGTGAAGCTTTCTTT. Translated, it gives CASSLEGEAFF.

This clonotype has just a few counts. The CDR3 loop reads CASSQGTSGGSHEQYF. CDR3 bases: TGTGCCAGCAGCCAAGGGACTAGCGGGGGTTCCCACGAGCAGTACTTC. The chain employs TRBV14 and TRBJ2-7; 13 positions agree with TRBD2. J was trimmed by 5 bases and V by 1 base; bases with no gene match: 5. This CDR3 spans 16 amino acids. Per germline, CDR1 SGHDN and CDR2 FVKESK.

This clonotype was observed at least ten times. The chain carries TRBV4-1 and TRBJ2-6, with D possibly being TRBD1 or TRBD2 (5 bases each). V was trimmed by 6 bases and J by 0 bases, leaving 15 bases between them. The CDR3 is made up of 17 amino acids. CDR1 is MGHRA and CDR2 is YSYEKL in the germline V gene. The CDR3 is CASRGDGYFSGANVLTF. The CDR3 DNA sequence: TGCGCCAGCAGGGGGGACGGCTACTTCTCTGGGGCCAACGTCCTGACTTTC.

V gene TRBV9 combines with J gene TRBJ2-7; TRBD2 matches 7 bases. CDR3 length equals 14 residues. V was pared by 0 bases and J by 2 bases, with 2 bases of the junction left unmatched. Germline assignment: CDR1 SGDLS and CDR2 YYNGEE. In DNA, the CDR3 is TGTGCCAGCAGCGTAGGCCGGGAGGCCTACGAGCAGTACTTC. As protein: CASSVGREAYEQYF.

This clonotype showed up just a few times. V gene TRBV6-2 or TRBV6-3 combines with J gene TRBJ2-7; TRBD1 aligns across 10 bases. This CDR3 is 15 amino acids long. The germline V gene has CDR1 MNHEY and CDR2 SVGEGT. V lost 6 bases and J lost 3; bases outside the gene matches: 8. The DNA for the CDR3 is TGTGCCAGCAGCCACCCGGGACAGGGGTTCTACGAGCAGTACTTC. Its protein product is CASSHPGQGFYEQYF.

This clonotype was detected only a few times. The gene calls are TRBV12-3 or TRBV12-4 and TRBJ2-3; 7 nucleotides match TRBD2. Trimming at V came to 6 bases and at J to 3 bases, leaving 6 bases not matched to a gene. The CDR3 runs to 14 residues. The CDR3 spells CASRAGLDTDTQYF. CDR3 bases: TGTGCCAGCAGAGCTGGACTAGATACAGATACGCAGTATTTT.

The chain combines TRBV10-3 with TRBJ1-4; 9 nucleotides match TRBD1. The CDR3 extends over 14 amino acids. V lost 4 bases to trimming and J lost 6 bases; unmatched junction nucleotides: 3. The germline CDR1 and CDR2 sequences are ENHRY and SYGVKD. CDR3 loop: CAISGGTGYEKLFF. The CDR3 region has the DNA TGTGCCATCAGTGGCGGGACAGGGTATGAAAAACTGTTTTTT.

This clonotype was counted ten times or more. The chain carries TRBV6-2 or TRBV6-3 and TRBJ1-1, with 9 bases that match TRBD1. The V gene's germline CDR1 is MNHEY and CDR2 SVGEGT. V was clipped by 2 bases and J by 3 bases; unmatched bases: 4. CDR3 length: 15 amino acids. The CDR3 loop reads CASSYLTGGYTEAFF. The CDR3 DNA is TGTGCCAGCAGTTACCTGACAGGGGGGTACACTGAAGCTTTCTTT.

This clonotype has ten or more counts. V is TRBV29-1 and J is TRBJ1-1; tentatively, D is TRBD1 (6 bases). Germline lookup yields CDR1 SQVTM and CDR2 ANQGSEA. Deletions cut 6 bases from V and 1 base from J, with 15 bases between. There are 14 residues in the CDR3. This CDR3 is CSVLRTVTNTEAFF. In DNA, the CDR3 is TGCAGCGTGTTAAGGACAGTGACGAACACTGAAGCTTTCTTT.

V and J are TRBV12-3 or TRBV12-4 and TRBJ1-3; D remains ambiguous. Trimming removed 6 bases from V and 2 bases from J, with 11 bases in between. This CDR3 is built from 14 residues. DNA of the CDR3: TGTGCCAGCAGCTCACAAGGGACTGGAAACACCATATATTTT. Its translation: CASSSQGTGNTIYF.

The rearrangement links TRBV5-1 to TRBJ1-4; D is unclear. V lost 0 bases and J lost 4, with 7 bases in between. The CDR3 sequence is 14 residues long. CDR1 and CDR2 from the germline V gene are SGHRS and YFSETQ. CDR3 protein: CASSLAGNNEKLFF. DNA for the CDR3: TGCGCCAGCAGCTTGGCAGGAAATAATGAAAAACTGTTTTTT.

This clonotype showed up many times. V usage is TRBV4-2 and J usage is TRBJ1-2; no clear D. The V gene lost 0 bases and the J gene lost 4 bases, with 15 bases spanning the gap. The germline gives CDR1 LGHNA, CDR2 YNFKEQ. The CDR3 consists of 16 residues. CDR3 coding DNA: TGTGCCAGCAGCCAAGATCCGACCTCTCCCGGCTATGGCTACACCTTC. It codes for CASSQDPTSPGYGYTF.

The J gene is TRBJ1-1, the V gene TRBV5-1, with D unclear. The ends were cut back, 4 bases at V and 7 bases at J, with 8 bases in the middle. This CDR3 comprises 11 residues. Looked up from germline, CDR1 is SGHRS and CDR2 is YFSETQ. The CDR3 DNA follows: TGCGCCAGCAGCGCCCGGGATGAAGCTTTCTTT. This gives the protein CASSARDEAFF. Full variable domain (remainder filled in from reference TRBV5-1 and TRBJ1-1): KAGVTQTPRYLIKTRGQQVTLSCSPISGHRSVSWYQQTPGQGLQFLFEYFSETQRNKGNFPGRFSGRQFSNSRSEMNVSTLELGDSALYLCASSARDEAFFGQGTRLTVV.